This TCR beta chain came from a study of cytomegalovirus exposure and HLA in healthy donors. Whole-study results and caveats: Among the sequence variants, a highly shared cluster was likely an artifact of sequencing. A few V segments could not be told apart, such as TRBV6-2 and TRBV6-3, and were left out. A later analysis found common viral pathogens apparently linked to several of the most significant clusters. Another analysis was done later, and it associated fewer than 20,000 TCR beta sequences with HLA alleles at 0.05 false discovery rate.

The trim removed 1 base at V and 8 bases at J, leaving 4 bases unmatched. The CDR3 spans 15 residues. The germline gives CDR1 SEHNR, CDR2 FQNEAQ (reference sequence). Turning to this clone: The target antigen is unknown.

The PCR had 60 Vbeta and 13 Jbeta primers. Here immunoSEQ multiplex PCR was the method, and the copy in TCRdb shows in-frame clones only, minus some. The sample has approximately 130,000 clones, approximately 81% seen once; the top ten hold around 2.2%. This receptor was taken from a woman aged 40 to 50 in good health and CMV-seronegative. The rearrangement links TRBV7-9 to TRBJ2-1; 11 nucleotides agree with TRBD2. Sequenced input: PBMCs. The CDR3 bases are TGTGCCAGCAGCTTAGTACTAGCGGGAGATGATGAGCAGTTCTTC. Its translation is CASSLVLAGDDEQFF.